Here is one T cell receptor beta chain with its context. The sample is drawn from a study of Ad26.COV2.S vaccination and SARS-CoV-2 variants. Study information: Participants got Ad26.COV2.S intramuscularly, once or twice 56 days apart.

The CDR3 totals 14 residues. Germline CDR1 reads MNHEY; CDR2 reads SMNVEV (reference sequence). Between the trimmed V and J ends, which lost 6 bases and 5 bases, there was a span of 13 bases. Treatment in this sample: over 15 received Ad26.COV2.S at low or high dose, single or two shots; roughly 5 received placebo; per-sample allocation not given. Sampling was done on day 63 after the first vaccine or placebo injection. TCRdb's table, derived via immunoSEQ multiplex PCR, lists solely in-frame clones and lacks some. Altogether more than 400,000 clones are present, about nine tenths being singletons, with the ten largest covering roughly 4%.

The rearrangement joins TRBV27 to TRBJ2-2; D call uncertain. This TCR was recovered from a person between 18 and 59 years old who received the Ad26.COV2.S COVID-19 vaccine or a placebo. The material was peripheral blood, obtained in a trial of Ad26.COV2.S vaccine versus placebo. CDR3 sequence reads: CASRPDFLTGELFF. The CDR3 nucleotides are TGTGCCAGCAGGCCAGACTTCCTAACCGGGGAGCTGTTTTTT.